This T cell receptor (beta chain) stems from a study of lymphopenia after photon versus proton radiotherapy. This clone appeared once. Antigen unknown. Overall study results and limits: Under photons, naive T cells and diversity fell while effector/memory populations rose. After lymphocyte nadir, photon-treated repertoires showed oligoclonal expansion, especially CD8+ Temra. Only patients who died were analyzed for survival; proton advantage is unproven. Post-nadir TCR diversity decline inversely tracked overall survival among those who died.

Sequenced by immunoSEQ multiplex PCR; TCRdb stores in-frame clones only, minus some. The sample shows about 160,000 clones, approximately 91% of them seen only once. The CDR3 runs to 16 residues. V lost 1 base and J lost 5, with 21 bases in between. Germline V gives CDR1 SQVTM, CDR2 ANQGSEA. Sample: peripheral blood, taken from a patient treated with photon-based radiotherapy. The clonotype was recovered from a man aged 50 to 59 with gastric cancer. The chain links TRBV29-1 to TRBJ2-7; D may be TRBD1 (7 bases). CDR3 nucleotide sequence: TGCAGCGTTGAAGCCGGCGGGGTCAAAGGGGGCAACGAGCAGTACTTC. As protein: CSVEAGGVKGGNEQYF.